The present T cell receptor (beta chain) was sequenced within a study of T cell repertoires in cytomegalovirus infection. Study as a whole: A matching HLA type, together with CMV infection, was signaled by public TCR beta signatures. General study points: Frequencies of public TCR beta families were cumulated, and this identified carriers of CMV plus the relevant HLA. CMV-specific HLA-C-restricted TCR beta clonotypes dominated the ex vivo response.

Notes on this clonotype: Its antigen remains unknown.

V lost 3 bases and J lost 14, with 13 bases in between. This CDR3 has 11 residues. TCRdb processed the reads anew with MiXCR; each CDR3 protein has one entry. This sample has 680,000 or so distinct CDR3 sequences, with 33% found just once. The specimen comprised cultured PBMCs, sampled from culture after CMV antigen stimulation. This chain links TRBV12-3 or TRBV12-4 with TRBJ1-2; tentatively, D is TRBD1 (5 bases). This sequence was found in a human donor in good health (CMV status not recorded). Some clones in this sample may be carry-over from other donors' samples. The DNA of the CDR3 is TGTGCCAGCAGTTTGGTTGGGGCCTCTACCTTC. Protein product: CASSLVGASTF.